The 19 T cell receptor beta chains presented below share a single source sample, sequenced in a study of T cell repertoires in cytomegalovirus infection. TCRdb ran MiXCR on the reads and lists one entry per CDR3 protein. The table includes approximately 180,000 distinct CDR3 sequences, less than 9.5% detected once. The sample consisted of PBMCs. Receptors originate from a human donor in good health (CMV status not recorded). Some clones in this sample may be carry-over from other donors' samples.

Comment on this clonotype: As the CDR3 is not closed by the conserved phenylalanine or tryptophan, this likely results from a read error. V usage is TRBV29-1 and J usage is TRBJ2-1; the match to TRBD2 covers 9 bases. Per germline, CDR1 SQVTM and CDR2 ANQGSEA. This CDR3 comprises 16 residues. V lost 3 bases to trimming and J lost 2 bases; unmatched junction nucleotides: 8. This CDR3 is CSVEGGLAATYNEQFY. The CDR3 region has the DNA TGCAGCGTTGAGGGGGGACTAGCCGCCACCTACAATGAGCAGTTCTAC.

Ten or more counts support this clonotype. The V call is TRBV20-1, the J call TRBJ1-2, with 10 nucleotides matching TRBD1. V shed 1 base and J 4 bases; nucleotides not matched to a gene: 6. Per germline, CDR1 DFQATT and CDR2 SNEGSKA (reference sequence). The CDR3 has 15 amino acids. CDR3 residues: CSARGDRGLIYGYTF. Written as DNA, the CDR3 is TGCAGTGCTAGAGGTGACAGGGGGCTTATCTATGGCTACACCTTC.

This clonotype was counted between two and nine times. The chain combines TRBV15 with TRBJ2-3, with TRBD2 matching 9 bases. V lost 1 base and J lost 3; bases outside the gene matches: 2. Germline V gene lookup returns CDR1 LNHNV and CDR2 YYDKDF (reference sequence). This CDR3 region has 15 residues. CDR3 protein: CATSRGAGGTDTQYF. For the CDR3, the DNA is TGTGCCACCAGCAGAGGGGCGGGAGGGACAGATACGCAGTATTTT. The variable domain in full, with the rest retrieved from reference TRBV15 and TRBJ2-3, is DAMVIQNPRYQVTQFGKPVTLSCSQTLNHNVMYWYQQKSSQAPKLLFHYYDKDFNNEADTPDNFQSRRPNTSFCFLDIRSPGLGDTAMYLCATSRGAGGTDTQYFGPGTRLTVL.

This clonotype has at least ten counts. The V call is TRBV12-3 or TRBV12-4, the J call TRBJ1-1, with a tentative D call TRBD1 (5 bases). The CDR3 has 12 residues. Trimming stripped 6 bases from V and 11 bases from J, with 16 bases between. CDR3 coding DNA: TGTGCCAGCAGCCTCGGCAGCGGGGCCGCTTTCTTT. Translating it yields CASSLGSGAAFF.

This clonotype was counted only a few times. The chain couples TRBV10-3 to TRBJ2-6; D remains unclear. Germline CDR1 and CDR2: ENHRY and SYGVKD. CDR3 length equals 14 residues. Trimming shortened V by 4 bases and J by 0 bases, and 4 bases separated the two germline ends. The CDR3 nucleotides read TGTGCCATCAGTGCGGACTCTGGGGCCAACGTCCTGACTTTC. Amino acid sequence: CAISADSGANVLTF.

Ten or more counts support this clonotype. The rearrangement links TRBV12-3 or TRBV12-4 to TRBJ2-7; D may be TRBD1 (6 bases). With 6 bases removed from V and 0 bases from J, the gap between germline ends came to 12 bases. The CDR3 covers 14 residues. CDR3 residues: CASRPGTPSYEQYF. The DNA for the CDR3 is TGTGCCAGCAGACCCGGGACACCCTCCTACGAGCAGTACTTC.

Concerning this clonotype: Lacking the conserved final phenylalanine or tryptophan, this CDR3 likely reflects a read error. Because the CDR3's place on the DNA is in doubt, the DNA is left out and the CDR3 is given as listed by TCRdb. The chain carries TRBV7-2 and TRBJ1-2; TRBD1 is taken as the D call from the table, unchecked against the DNA. A total of 14 residues make up the CDR3, ends included. CDR1 and CDR2 from the germline V gene are SGHTA and FQGNSA. The CDR3 spells CASSYGASTYGYTL.

This clonotype was seen at least ten times. The V and J genes are TRBV2 and TRBJ2-1; D is possibly TRBD2 (5 bases). V was pared by 3 bases and J by 8 bases, with 8 bases between. The CDR3 runs to 12 residues. Germline CDR1 and CDR2: SNHLY and FYNNEI. CDR3 sequence reads: CASSEHGDEQFF. The CDR3 coding sequence is TGTGCCAGCAGTGAGCACGGGGATGAGCAGTTCTTC.

This sequence joins TRBV29-1 and TRBJ1-2; D might be TRBD1 (6 bases). V was cut by 5 bases and J by 5 bases, with 18 bases left in between. Germline V gives CDR1 SQVTM, CDR2 ANQGSEA. The length of the CDR3 is 14 residues. In DNA, the CDR3 is TGCAGCGTTTTAGAAAGAGGAGGGGGTTATGGCTACACCTTC. Residues: CSVLERGGGYGYTF.

Ten or more counts support this clonotype. The chain is built from TRBV6-1 and TRBJ2-2; D is unresolved. V lost 0 bases to trimming and J lost 0 bases, with 5 bases between them. The germline gives CDR1 MNHNS, CDR2 SASEGT. The CDR3 runs 15 residues. The CDR3 loop reads CASSEAPANTGELFF. In DNA form, the CDR3 reads TGTGCCAGCAGTGAAGCCCCGGCGAACACCGGGGAGCTGTTTTTT.

At least ten counts were recorded for this clonotype. This rearrangement joins TRBV7-2 to TRBJ2-3, with a weak D call TRBD1 (6 bases). CDR1 and CDR2 from the germline V gene are SGHTA and FQGNSA. The CDR3 is 13 amino acids. The V gene lost 4 bases and the J gene lost 5 bases, with 10 bases spanning the gap. The DNA for the CDR3 is TGTGCCAGCAGCTCGTACAGGGAAGATACGCAGTATTTT. Its protein is CASSSYREDTQYF. Full variable domain (missing parts from reference TRBV7-2 and TRBJ2-3): GAGVSQSPSNKVTEKGKDVELRCDPISGHTALYWYRQSLGQGLEFLIYFQGNSAPDKSGLPSDRFSAERTGGSVSTLTIQRTQQEDSAVYLCASSSYREDTQYFGPGTRLTVL.

About this clonotype: At one end, the junction sequence differs from germline, possibly due to a read error. V is TRBV6-2 or TRBV6-3 and J is TRBJ2-7, with D perhaps matching TRBD2 (7 bases). The V gene's germline CDR1 is MNHEY and CDR2 SVGEGT. This CDR3 contains 13 residues. The CDR3 reads CDSEGGGSYEQYF. The CDR3, as DNA: TGTGACAGCGAGGGAGGGGGATCCTACGAGCAGTACTTC.

This clonotype was seen repeatedly, ten times or more. This chain links TRBV7-3 with TRBJ1-5; D gene uncertain. The germline V gene has CDR1 SGHTA and CDR2 FQGTGA. This CDR3 region has 13 residues. Between the trimmed V and J ends, which lost 2 bases and 4 bases, there was a span of 6 bases. The CDR3 protein is CASSLYGNQPQHF. As DNA, the CDR3 is TGTGCCAGCAGCTTATACGGTAATCAGCCCCAGCATTTT.

This clonotype was detected ten times or more. The chain is built from TRBV5-5 and TRBJ2-5, with TRBD2 matching over 10 bases. The V and J ends lost 4 bases and 0 bases, in that order; junction bases with no gene match: 9. The CDR3 runs to 17 residues. Germline V gene data show CDR1 as SGHKS and CDR2 as YYEKEE (reference sequence). The CDR3, as DNA: TGTGCCAGCAGCACAATAGCGGGAGGCACGTACCAAGAGACCCAGTACTTC. Residues: CASSTIAGGTYQETQYF. Drawing the rest from reference TRBV5-5 and TRBJ2-5, the complete variable domain is DAGVTQSPTHLIKTRGQQVTLRCSPISGHKSVSWYQQVLGQGPQFIFQYYEKEERGRGNFPDRFSARQFPNYSSELNVNALLLGDSALYLCASSTIAGGTYQETQYFGPGTRLLVL.

This chain uses TRBV12-3 or TRBV12-4 with TRBJ2-7; the D gene is possibly TRBD2 (6 bases). The germline V and J ends were trimmed by 6 bases and 7 bases, with 16 bases remaining between them. The CDR3 loop spans 13 amino acids. DNA for the CDR3: TGTGCCAGCAGCCCGTCCCTAGCGAGGGAGCAGTACTTC. It specifies CASSPSLAREQYF.

About this clonotype itself: At one end, the junction sequence differs from germline, possibly due to a read error. The chain joins TRBV5-6 to TRBJ1-6; a possible D gene is TRBD1 (5 bases). Germline assignment: CDR1 SGHDT and CDR2 YYEEEE. This CDR3 is built from 18 residues. The CDR3 coding sequence is TGTGCCAGCAGCTTGACTAAGGGGCCCAGCTCCTATAATCCACCCCTCCACTTT. Translated, it gives CASSLTKGPSSYNPPLHF. The full variable domain, with the rest looked up from reference TRBV5-6 and TRBJ1-6, is DAGVTQSPTHLIKTRGQQVTLRCSPKSGHDTVSWYQQALGQGPQFIFQYYEEEERQRGNFPDRFSGHQFPNYSSELNVNALLLGDSALYLCASSLTKGPSSYNPPLHFGNGTRLTVT.

This clonotype was counted at least ten times. The chain uses TRBV6-2 or TRBV6-3 and TRBJ1-5; D gene uncertain. CDR3 length: 14 amino acids. Per germline, CDR1 MNHEY and CDR2 SVGEGT. V lost 7 bases, J lost 2 bases, and 12 bases lay in between. CDR3 region: CASIKDGGNQPQHF. CDR3 sequence (DNA): TGTGCCAGCATTAAAGACGGTGGCAATCAGCCCCAGCATTTT.

This chain links TRBV20-1 with TRBJ2-7; D is unclear. The CDR3 contains 13 residues. Germline CDR1 DFQATT, CDR2 SNEGSKA (reference sequence). V lost 0 bases and J lost 2, with 8 bases in between. CDR3 coding DNA: TGCAGTGCTAGAGAGAGGCGAACCTACGAGCAGTACTTC. The encoded protein is CSARERRTYEQYF.

This clonotype was counted ten times or more. The CDR3: CASSLESTATTIYF. CDR3 sequence (DNA): TGTGCCAGCAGCTTAGAGAGTACAGCGACCACCATATATTTT. The chain employs TRBV7-2 and TRBJ1-3; unclear D gene. The CDR3 consists of 14 residues. Germline CDR1 SGHTA, CDR2 FQGNSA. Trimming cost V 1 base and J 9 bases, with 13 bases left between them.